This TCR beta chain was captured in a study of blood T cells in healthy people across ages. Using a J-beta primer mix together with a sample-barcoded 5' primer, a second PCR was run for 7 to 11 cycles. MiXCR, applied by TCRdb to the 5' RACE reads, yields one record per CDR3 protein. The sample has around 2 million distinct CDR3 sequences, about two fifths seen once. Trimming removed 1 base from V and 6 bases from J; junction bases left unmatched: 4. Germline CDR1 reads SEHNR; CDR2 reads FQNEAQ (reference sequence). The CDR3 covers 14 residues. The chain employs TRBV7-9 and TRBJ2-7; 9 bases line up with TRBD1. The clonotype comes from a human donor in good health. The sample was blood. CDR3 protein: CASSLGDRVLEQYF. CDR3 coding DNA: TGTGCCAGCAGCTTAGGGGACAGGGTACTCGAGCAGTACTTC.